Shown below are 20 T cell receptor beta chains from a single sample sequenced in a study of shared clonotypes between healthy human individuals (dated by TCRdb to about 2020). CD8 naive samples were CD45RO-negative cells positively selected for CCR7, giving a CD45RA+CCR7+ population that excluded TemRA cells. The library was made by the immunoSEQ multiplex PCR assay. The table comes from immuneACCESS by way of TCRdb, which keeps in-frame sequences with V and J called. Part of the clones is missing from these tables; in studies checked, under half for an unresolved V gene and the rest for unknown reasons. This sample gives 2 million to 2.5 million clones in total; roughly 94% of them show up just once. Together, the top ten hold about 1.1% of the sample. Sequenced: naive CD8+ T cells sorted from blood. In the paper's terms, the cell subset or site label means: CD45RA+CCR7+. Source of these receptors: a man aged 18-30 years in good health.

J is TRBJ2-7 and V is TRBV18; perhaps TRBD1 as D (5 bases). Trimming took 2 bases from V and 6 from J, leaving 23 bases between them. The CDR3 covers 17 residues. Germline V gene lookup returns CDR1 KGHSH and CDR2 LQKENI. For the CDR3, the DNA is TGTGCCAGCTCACCAAACTTTGAGATAACAGGAACGGCCGAGCAGTACTTC. Its protein is CASSPNFEITGTAEQYF.

About this clone itself: This CDR3 is also generated by other DNA sequences in the sample. This chain connects TRBV27 to TRBJ2-1; no definite D call. This CDR3 contains 13 residues. CDR1 MNHEY and CDR2 SMNVEV come from the germline V gene (reference sequence). V gave up 1 base and J gave up 5 bases, with 6 bases separating them. In nucleotides, the CDR3 is TGTGCCAGCAGTTTATATGGGGACAATGAGCAGTTCTTC. As protein: CASSLYGDNEQFF.

This clone was recorded once. The genes are TRBV10-3 and TRBJ2-5; unclear D gene. Germline V lookup: CDR1 ENHRY, CDR2 SYGVKD. The CDR3 has 11 amino acids. The V gene lost 3 bases and the J gene lost 5 bases, with 4 bases spanning the gap. Here the CDR3 DNA reads TGTGCCATCAGTGATTCGGAGACCCAGTACTTC. This translates into CAISDSETQYF.

V and J are TRBV11-1 and TRBJ2-3, with D possibly being TRBD2 (5 bases). V lost 2 bases and J lost 6, with 9 bases in between. The germline gives CDR1 SGHAT, CDR2 FQDESV (reference sequence). The CDR3 spans 13 residues. The CDR3 DNA reads as TGTGCCAGCAGCTTACTAGCCGGCGATACGCAGTATTTT. Amino acids: CASSLLAGDTQYF.

The CDR3 sequence is CASSYSGKGDTEAFF. The CDR3 DNA is TGTGCCAGCAGTTACTCAGGGAAGGGGGACACTGAAGCTTTCTTT. The chain recombines TRBV6-5 with TRBJ1-1, with a tentative D call TRBD1 (6 bases). The CDR3 contains 15 residues. Per germline, CDR1 MNHEY and CDR2 SVGAGI. V dropped 0 bases and J dropped 3 bases, with 11 bases sitting between them.

The chain uses TRBV4-1 and TRBJ2-7; TRBD1 might be the D (7 bases). The CDR3 runs to 16 residues. V dropped 0 bases and J dropped 3 bases, with 15 bases sitting between them. The germline CDR1 and CDR2 sequences are MGHRA and YSYEKL. CDR3 coding DNA: TGCGCCAGCAGCCAAGACTTCAGGGGGACTTACTACGAGCAGTACTTC. Residues: CASSQDFRGTYYEQYF.

This chain links TRBV7-8 with TRBJ2-1, with a tentative D call TRBD2 (5 bases). V was clipped by 4 bases and J by 7 bases, with 11 bases between them. Germline CDR1 and CDR2: SGHVS and FQNEAQ. The CDR3 is 13 residues long. CDR3 in amino acids: CASSYLDSNEQFF. As DNA, the CDR3 is TGTGCCAGCAGCTACCTGGACTCTAATGAGCAGTTCTTC. Based on the CDR3 plus reference TRBV7-8 and TRBJ2-1, the full variable domain is GAGVSQSPRYKVAKRGQDVALRCDPISGHVSLFWYQQALGQGPEFLTYFQNEAQLDKSGLPSDRFFAERPEGSVSTLKIQRTQQEDSAVYLCASSYLDSNEQFFGPGTRLTVL.

The chain is built from TRBV30 and TRBJ1-2; D possibly corresponds to TRBD1 (6 bases). Germline assignment: CDR1 GTSNPN and CDR2 SVGIG (reference sequence). CDR3 length: 13 residues. The V end lost 6 bases, the J end lost 4 bases, and 15 bases lay between the germline ends. The CDR3 coding sequence is TGTGCCTGTAAGCACGGGGGGCCCTATGGCTACACCTTC. Its translation: CACKHGGPYGYTF.

Turning to this clone: The sample carries other DNA sequences with the same CDR3. The chain combines TRBV6-5 with TRBJ2-7; D might be TRBD1 (6 bases). This CDR3 region has 12 residues. Germline V gives CDR1 MNHEY, CDR2 SVGAGI. Trimming removed 6 bases from V and 5 bases from J, with 11 bases in between. The CDR3 loop is CASSPTGNEQYF. The DNA of the CDR3 is TGTGCCAGCAGCCCAACAGGGAACGAGCAGTACTTC.

The chain joins TRBV15 to TRBJ1-5, with D perhaps TRBD1 (6 bases). The V end was cut by 0 bases, the J end by 5 bases, with 11 bases between. CDR3 size: 15 residues. Germline V gene data show CDR1 as LNHNV and CDR2 as YYDKDF (reference sequence). DNA of the CDR3: TGTGCCACCAGCAGAGATGGGGGGGCCGATCAGCCCCAGCATTTT. Translating gives CATSRDGGADQPQHF.

This chain joins TRBV30 and TRBJ1-6; no firm D call. Germline V gene data show CDR1 as GTSNPN and CDR2 as SVGIG (reference sequence). CDR3 length: 15 residues. Trimming removed 2 bases at V and 8 bases at J, with 16 bases between. The CDR3 nucleotides are TGTGCCTGGAGTTACAACAGCTTTGGGGATTCACCCCTCCACTTT. This translates into CAWSYNSFGDSPLHF.

This sequence joins TRBV27 and TRBJ2-7; 8 nucleotides align to TRBD1. J was trimmed by 4 bases and V by 2 bases; bases with no gene match: 10. The CDR3 totals 16 residues. Germline CDR1 is MNHEY and CDR2 is SMNVEV (reference sequence). CDR3 residues: CASSLLTGTGSYEQYF. The CDR3 nucleotides are TGTGCCAGCAGTTTACTCACCGGGACAGGTTCTTACGAGCAGTACTTC.

The chain employs TRBV13 and TRBJ2-7; a possible D gene is TRBD1 (5 bases). The CDR3 runs 13 residues. With 5 bases removed from V and 4 bases from J, the gap between germline ends came to 12 bases. Germline V gives CDR1 PRHDT, CDR2 FYEKMQ (reference sequence). CDR3 sequence: CASSPTQVYEQYF. CDR3 coding DNA: TGTGCCAGCAGCCCTACACAGGTTTACGAGCAGTACTTC.

In regard to this clone: The sample contains more than one DNA sequence encoding this CDR3. The chain has TRBV28 and TRBJ2-7; D call uncertain. V lost 3 bases and J lost 6, with 9 bases in between. The CDR3 totals 12 residues. Germline values: CDR1 MDHEN, CDR2 SYDVKM. Here the CDR3 DNA reads TGTGCCAGCAGTTTGGATAGGGCCGAGCAGTACTTC. Its protein product is CASSLDRAEQYF.

The CDR3: CASSPLAGVFYEQYF. The CDR3 nucleotides read TGTGCCAGCAGCCCACTAGCGGGAGTTTTTTACGAGCAGTACTTC. The V call is TRBV4-2, the J call TRBJ2-7, with 11 bases lining up with TRBD2. Germline CDR1 LGHNA, CDR2 YNFKEQ. The CDR3 is made up of 15 amino acids. Trimming took 4 bases from V and 4 from J; bases not matched to a gene: 6.

Turning to this clone: Other DNA sequences in the same sample also yield this CDR3. The chain joins TRBV30 to TRBJ1-1; no definite D call. The germline gives CDR1 GTSNPN, CDR2 SVGIG (reference sequence). The CDR3 covers 12 residues. V was trimmed by 0 bases and J by 2 bases, leaving 4 bases between them. The CDR3 region is CAWSVTNTEAFF. The DNA of the CDR3 is TGTGCCTGGAGTGTCACTAACACTGAAGCTTTCTTT. Supplemented by reference TRBV30 and TRBJ1-1, the full variable domain reads SQTIHQWPATLVQPVGSPLSLECTVEGTSNPNLYWYRQAAGRGLQLLFYSVGIGQISSEVPQNLSASRPQDRQFILSSKKLLLSDSGFYLCAWSVTNTEAFFGQGTRLTVV.

The chain has TRBV27 and TRBJ2-5; possible D gene TRBD2, 6 bases. This CDR3 has 15 amino acids. V was shortened by 5 bases and J by 1 base, with 14 bases between the two germline ends. CDR1 is MNHEY, CDR2 SMNVEV, per germline (reference sequence). The CDR3 region has the DNA TGTGCCAGCAGTCAACTCCCGGGACTCCAAGAGACCCAGTACTTC. Translating it yields CASSQLPGLQETQYF.

CDR3 loop: CASSILTESYGYTF. CDR3 in DNA: TGTGCCAGTAGTATTCTGACAGAAAGCTATGGCTACACCTTC. This chain joins TRBV19 and TRBJ1-2; D perhaps matches TRBD1 (5 bases). With 3 bases removed from V and 4 bases from J, the gap between germline ends came to 12 bases. CDR1 is LNHDA, CDR2 SQIVND, per germline (reference sequence). The CDR3 length is 14 residues. The full variable domain, with the rest looked up from reference TRBV19 and TRBJ1-2, is DGGITQSPKYLFRKEGQNVTLSCEQNLNHDAMYWYRQDPGQGLRLIYYSQIVNDFQKGDIAEGYSVSREKKESFPLTVTSAQKNPTAFYLCASSILTESYGYTFGSGTRLTVV.

The V call is TRBV7-9, the J call TRBJ1-3, with D unclear. Trimming pared 5 bases from V and 0 bases from J, leaving 14 bases between. The CDR3 length is 16 residues. Germline-derived CDR1 and CDR2 are SEHNR and FQNEAQ (reference sequence). CDR3 DNA: TGTGCCAGCAGCATGCCAGTGGGGTTCTCTGGAAACACCATATATTTT. This encodes CASSMPVGFSGNTIYF.

This clone has a handful of counts. The rearrangement links TRBV27 to TRBJ2-7, with 7 bases that match TRBD2. Germline V gene lookup returns CDR1 MNHEY and CDR2 SMNVEV (reference sequence). V was pared by 6 bases and J by 3 bases, with 8 bases of the junction left unmatched. This CDR3 comprises 14 residues. In DNA, the CDR3 is TGTGCCAGCAGCCTGGGAGGGGCCCGCTACGAGCAGTACTTC. Its translation is CASSLGGARYEQYF.